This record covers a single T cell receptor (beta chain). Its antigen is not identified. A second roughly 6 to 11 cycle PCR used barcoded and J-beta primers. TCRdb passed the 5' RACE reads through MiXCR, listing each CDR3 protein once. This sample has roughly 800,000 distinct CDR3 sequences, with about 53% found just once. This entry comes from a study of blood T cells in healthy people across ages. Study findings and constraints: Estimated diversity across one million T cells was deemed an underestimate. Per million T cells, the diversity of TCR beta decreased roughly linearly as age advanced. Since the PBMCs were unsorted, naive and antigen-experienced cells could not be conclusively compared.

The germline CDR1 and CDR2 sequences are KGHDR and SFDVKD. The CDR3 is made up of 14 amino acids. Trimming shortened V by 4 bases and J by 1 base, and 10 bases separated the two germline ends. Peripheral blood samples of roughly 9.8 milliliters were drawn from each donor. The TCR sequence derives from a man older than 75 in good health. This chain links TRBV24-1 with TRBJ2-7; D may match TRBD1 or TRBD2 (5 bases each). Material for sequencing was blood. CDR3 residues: CATSDEGISYEQYF. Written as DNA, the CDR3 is TGTGCCACCAGTGACGAGGGGATTTCCTACGAGCAGTACTTC.